This T cell receptor beta chain was profiled in a study of PD-L1 blockade in urothelial cancer. For the study at large: The analyses of blood took place 3 weeks (second dose) and 6 weeks after treatment start.

Patients in the study were battling locally advanced or metastatic urothelial carcinoma. Between 1 and 8 samples per patient were obtained, pretreatment and on-treatment. This clone came up once. Germline V gene sequence: CDR1 KGHSH, CDR2 LQKENI. V was shortened by 3 bases and J by 0 bases, with 11 bases between the two germline ends. This CDR3 is built from 15 residues. TCRdb keeps only in-frame clones here, not all; method: immunoSEQ multiplex PCR. Among some 45,000 clones listed, more than 70% were seen once. The chain has TRBV18 and TRBJ1-1; weak D call: TRBD1 (6 bases). This clonotype originated in a man at least 80 years old with urothelial cancer. The specimen was PBMCs, collected around atezolizumab (anti-PD-L1) treatment. This CDR3 is CASSPPGQLNTEAFF. DNA for the CDR3: TGTGCCAGCTCACCCCCAGGACAGCTGAACACTGAAGCTTTCTTT.